In its sample, the clone carrying this T cell receptor beta chain was seen a few times. This record belongs to a study of cytomegalovirus exposure and HLA in healthy donors. This PCR relied on a set of 60 Vbeta primers and 13 Jbeta primers. The protocol was immunoSEQ multiplex PCR, while the TCRdb copy is restricted to in-frame clones and leaves out a portion. The sample lists about 98,000 clones, roughly 81% occurring once. What was sequenced was PBMCs. This clonotype was obtained from a man aged 35 to 55 in good health and CMV-seronegative.

CDR3 residues: CASTGDNEQFF. Written as DNA, the CDR3 is TGCGCCAGCACGGGGGACAATGAGCAGTTCTTC. V is TRBV5-1 and J is TRBJ2-1; maybe TRBD2 (6 bases). V gave up 6 bases and J gave up 5 bases, with 6 bases separating them. Germline V gene lookup returns CDR1 SGHRS and CDR2 YFSETQ. The length of the CDR3 is 11 residues.